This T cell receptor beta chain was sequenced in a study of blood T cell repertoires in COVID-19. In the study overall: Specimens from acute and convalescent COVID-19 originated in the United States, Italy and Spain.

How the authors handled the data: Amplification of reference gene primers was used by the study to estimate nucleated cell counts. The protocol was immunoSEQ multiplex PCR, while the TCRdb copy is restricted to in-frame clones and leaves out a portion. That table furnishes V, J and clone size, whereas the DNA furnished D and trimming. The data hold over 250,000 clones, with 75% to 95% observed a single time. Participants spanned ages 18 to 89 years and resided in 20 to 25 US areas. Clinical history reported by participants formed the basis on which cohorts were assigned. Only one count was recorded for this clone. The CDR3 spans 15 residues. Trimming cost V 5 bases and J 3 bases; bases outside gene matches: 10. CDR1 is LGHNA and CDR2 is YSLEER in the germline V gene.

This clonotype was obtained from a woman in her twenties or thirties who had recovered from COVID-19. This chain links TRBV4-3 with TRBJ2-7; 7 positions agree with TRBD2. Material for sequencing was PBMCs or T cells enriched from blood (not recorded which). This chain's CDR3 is CASSARLASNYEQYF. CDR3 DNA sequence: TGCGCCAGCAGCGCCCGACTAGCCTCGAACTACGAGCAGTACTTC.